This entry concerns a single T cell receptor (beta chain). The sample holds one count of this clone. The specificity of this receptor is unknown. Base qualities were left out, and no much larger clone turns up one base away. The cohort was made up of under 800 healthy bone marrow donors. Cohort members were all nominally healthy when sampled, although unrecorded immune exposures were likely present. The donor was CMV seronegative and was included in the group of 352 seronegative cohort members. A peripheral blood sample was provided by each donor, and peripheral blood mononuclear cells were used for TCR beta sequencing. The Qiagen DNeasy Blood Extraction Kit was used to extract genomic DNA from the blood cell samples. Library prep was done by the immunoSEQ multiplex PCR assay. A mixture of 60 forward primers for TCR Vbeta segments and 13 reverse primers for TCR Jbeta segments was used in the multiplex PCR. The CDR3 region of rearranged TCR beta genes was amplified from genomic DNA by a multiplex PCR assay. On the Illumina HiSeq System, the amplified TCR beta libraries were sequenced as 87-base-pair reads. The original methods were these. Across the 500 to 750 repertoires, a later analysis counted about 81 million unique TCR beta chains, some 11 million of which were shared by at least two donors. To remove PCR and sequencing errors, raw reads were error-corrected and collapsed into unique sequences using a nearest-neighbor algorithm that merged closely related sequences. To assign V, D and J gene segments, CDR3 sequences were aligned to IMGT reference sequences. For a sequence to be retained, a match of at least six nucleotides to both a V gene segment and a J gene segment was required. A rearrangement was called productive if the CDR3 had no stop codons and remained in frame with V and J, and every other rearrangement was called non-productive. Following IMGT convention, CDR3 was defined as the stretch from the second conserved V-encoded cysteine to the conserved J-encoded phenylalanine. In an earlier analysis of around 570 of the donors, sequences lacking an unambiguous match to a single V gene segment were excluded. In an earlier analysis of a few hundred of the donors, V segments were called functional above 56.7% productive rearrangements and were called segregating when the between-donor standard deviation exceeded 5%. A statistical classification framework was developed to diagnose cytomegalovirus status using the catalog of TCR beta chain sequences. A later analysis assigned V and J genes by comparing TCR nucleotide sequences with IMGT/GENE-DB human TR gene sequences. Using the TCRdist pipeline, a later analysis assigned CDR3 sequences along with most-parsimonious VDJ recombination scenarios. In a later analysis, each TCR beta chain was defined by its CDR3 amino acid sequence together with its V-gene family, and reads lacking a unique V-gene family were excluded. To address suspected cross-contamination and a sequencing artifact, a later analysis removed under 600 highly shared, low-generation-probability nucleotide sequences. For each public chain, a later analysis derived a clonal expansion index from normalized ranks of inferred template counts within each repertoire. Generation probabilities in a later analysis came from a VDJ recombination model fitted to out-of-frame rearrangements, and those results were checked against IGoR. A later analysis scored TCR-TCR, TCR-HLA and TCR-CMV co-occurrence with hypergeometric tests, applying a repertoire-size bias correction to TCR pairs. To estimate false discovery rates, a later analysis permuted the HLA or CMV assignments 20 times. A later analysis grouped co-occurring TCRs with DBSCAN, adding TCRdist sequence similarity when clustering within HLA-allele-positive subsets. Repertoires with fewer than 30,000 or more than 120,000 public chains were left out of co-occurrence clustering, as were a handful of repertoires with anomalous nucleotide sharing. Here the immuneACCESS table is served through TCRdb, limited to in-frame sequences with V and J called. Missing clones are a known gap in these copies; in checked studies unresolved V genes cover under half, and the rest lacks a known reason. V and J calls and clone size are copied from that table; D and trimming were computed from the DNA. The table for this sample lists about 230,000 clones; about 89% of them were counted only once. The ten top clones hold roughly 1% of the sample.

The germline V end is reduced by 5 bases and the J end by 4 bases; junction bases left unmatched: 8. Spanning cysteine to phenylalanine, the CDR3 consists of 15 amino acids. Solely the CDR3 DNA is kept, with 45 bases framed from the first base. CDR1 and CDR2 are drawn from the germline V gene: SGHTA, FQGNSA. The entry originates in a study of cytomegalovirus exposure and HLA in healthy donors (dated by TCRdb to 2017 to 2019). Looking at the study overall: An earlier analysis of several hundred of the donors reported 276 Gb of sequence data and 117 million unique TCR beta sequences obtained from about 170 million T cells. An early release that covered about 600 HLA-typed donors contained approximately 300 gigabases of sequencing data and tens of millions of unique TCR sequences. Of the 350 to 400 genotyped donors, approximately 83% fell in the genetic ancestry cluster associated with self-reported Caucasian donors. The aim of the study was to test whether cataloging public T cell receptors could identify signatures of past pathogen exposure. The study profiled the T cell repertoires of hundreds of subjects by immunosequencing and related them to cytomegalovirus serostatus. Along with the approximately 620-subject first cohort, a separate validation cohort of over a hundred different subjects was used. To predict cytomegalovirus infection status, the study combined high-throughput TCR immunosequencing, statistical association of individual TCRs with disease status, and machine learning. In a later analysis, previously published TCR beta repertoires from roughly 710 donors were re-analyzed and high-resolution HLA genotyping was added so that TCR occurrence patterns could be studied. In the later analysis, no new phenotypic data were used to find candidate immune exposures; instead, reliance was placed on TCR beta sequences and their occurrence across donors. An earlier analysis of about 620 of the donors applied high-throughput TCR beta sequencing to assess whether each TCR beta V gene segment acted as functional or pseudogenic. Donor age, sex, ethnicity and CMV serostatus were compiled together with the repertoire data. In a later genetic analysis, genome-wide SNP genotypes for about three fifths of the roughly 670 donors were used, and that subset was treated as a discovery cohort. All discovery cohort repertoires had been generated using a single sequencing platform. Class I and class II HLA loci were covered by the typing at four-digit resolution. Typing coverage varied by locus: roughly 620-640 donors for A, B, C, DRB1 and DQB1; approximately 500 for DQA1; 606 for DPA1; under 490 for DPB1. Five DR-DQ haplotypes were treated as single units for association and clustering because of strong linkage in the cohort. Among around 400 genotyped donors of the cohort, an average of approximately 240,000 unique TCR beta nucleotide sequences was sequenced per donor, of which about 19% were non-productive.

What the research found in general, with its limitations: In the study, approximately 160 TCR beta chains were listed as associated with cytomegalovirus. Three of the identified cytomegalovirus-associated TCR beta chains were confirmed in vitro to be specific for cytomegalovirus antigens. According to the authors, the approach could potentially be generalized to other disease states and immunological phenotypes. Correlated functional status among segregating V segments might be attributable to linkage disequilibrium, but an unknown experimental factor could not be ruled out. Because HLA typing was missing for some donors at each locus, association tests included only the typed subset. A later analysis found that HLA-associated TCR beta chains were more clonally expanded and had lower generation probabilities than equally common non-associated chains. V-gene and J-gene trimming of TCR beta chains was associated with a missense DCLRE1C variant in a later genetic analysis, and the association was replicated in an independent cohort. Broadly in line with IMGT annotations, most TCR beta V segments showed up in productive rearrangements about 87% or about 30% of the time in an earlier analysis of approximately 640 of the donors. The 87-base-pair reads could not distinguish some IMGT-functional V segments, including TRBV6-2 and TRBV6-3, so those segments were excluded. In a later genetic analysis, fewer N-insertions in productive TCRs were reported among donors in an Asian-associated ancestry cluster than the 666-donor mean. While some public TCRs were present in many individuals, most TCR sequences turned up only very rarely across donors. Because counts were too low, fewer than 20 rarely observed V segments, including chromosome 9 orphons, were excluded from the earlier analysis of several hundred of the donors. In a later analysis, TCR association rates were found to vary across HLA loci, with the most associated TCRs seen for DRB1 alleles and the fewest for HLA-C alleles. Cytomegalovirus status was reported to be diagnosed by the classifier with high specificity and sensitivity in both the original and validation cohorts. According to a later analysis, most CMV-associated TCR beta chains appeared to be HLA-restricted, and the HLA associations seemed to be driven largely by CMV exposure. A further reported finding was that TCR beta sequences accurately predicted the HLA-A and HLA-B alleles for most subjects in the first cohort. Specific HLA alleles were associated with 15,000 to 20,000 TCR beta sequences at a false discovery rate of 0.05 in a later analysis. Assigning TCR associations to individual alleles was difficult when HLA alleles, especially DR and DQ, strongly co-occurred. Only TCR beta chains were sequenced in this cohort, and the absence of alpha or paired-chain data limited detectable features. A later analysis reported that several top co-occurrence clusters appeared linked to parvovirus B19, influenza, CMV and Epstein-Barr virus. Immune exposure information for the cohort was limited to CMV serostatus. The presence/absence analyses assumed that sequencing depth was roughly uniform across donors, and that assumption may not be true. The sequencing pipeline was judged likely to have produced a cluster of highly shared sequence variants as a technical artifact.

The chain is encoded by TRBV7-2 joined to TRBJ1-1, with TRBD1 identical over 9 junction bases. Sequenced sample: PBMCs. This TCR derives from a young woman in good health and CMV-seronegative. The nucleotide sequence reads as follows: TGTGCCAGCAGCCCCGGACAGGGGTTAGGCACTGAAGCTTTCTTT. It codes for CASSPGQGLGTEAFF.